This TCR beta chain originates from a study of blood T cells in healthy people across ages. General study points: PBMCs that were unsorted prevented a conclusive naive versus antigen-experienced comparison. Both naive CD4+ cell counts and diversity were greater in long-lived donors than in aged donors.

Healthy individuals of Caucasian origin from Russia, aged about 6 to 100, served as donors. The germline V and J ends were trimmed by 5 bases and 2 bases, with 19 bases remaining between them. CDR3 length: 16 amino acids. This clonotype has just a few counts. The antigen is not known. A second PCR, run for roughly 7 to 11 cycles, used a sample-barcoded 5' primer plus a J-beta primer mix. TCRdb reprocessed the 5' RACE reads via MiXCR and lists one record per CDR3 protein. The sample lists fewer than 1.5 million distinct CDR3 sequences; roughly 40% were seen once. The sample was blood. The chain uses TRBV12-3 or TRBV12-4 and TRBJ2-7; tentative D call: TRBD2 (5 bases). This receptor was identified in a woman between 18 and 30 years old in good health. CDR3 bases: TGTGCCAGCAGTATGGCGCGTAGTAGCGACCCCTACGAGCAGTACTTC. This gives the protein CASSMARSSDPYEQYF.